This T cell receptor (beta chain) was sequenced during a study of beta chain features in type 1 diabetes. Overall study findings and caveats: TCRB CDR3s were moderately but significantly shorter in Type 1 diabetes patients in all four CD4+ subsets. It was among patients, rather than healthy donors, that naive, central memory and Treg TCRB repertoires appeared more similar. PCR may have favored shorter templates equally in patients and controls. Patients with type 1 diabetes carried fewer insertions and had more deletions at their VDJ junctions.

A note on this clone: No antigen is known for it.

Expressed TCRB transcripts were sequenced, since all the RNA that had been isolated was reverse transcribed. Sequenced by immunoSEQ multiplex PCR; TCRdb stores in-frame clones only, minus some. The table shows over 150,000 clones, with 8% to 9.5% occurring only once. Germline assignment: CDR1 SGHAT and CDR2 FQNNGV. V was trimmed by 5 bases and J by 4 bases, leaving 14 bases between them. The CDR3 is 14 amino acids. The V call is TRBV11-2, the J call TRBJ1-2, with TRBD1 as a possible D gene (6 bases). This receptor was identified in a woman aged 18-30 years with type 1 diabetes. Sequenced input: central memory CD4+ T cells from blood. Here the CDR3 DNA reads TGTGCCAGCAGCAAACAGGGACTACCCTATGGCTACACCTTC. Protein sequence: CASSKQGLPYGYTF.